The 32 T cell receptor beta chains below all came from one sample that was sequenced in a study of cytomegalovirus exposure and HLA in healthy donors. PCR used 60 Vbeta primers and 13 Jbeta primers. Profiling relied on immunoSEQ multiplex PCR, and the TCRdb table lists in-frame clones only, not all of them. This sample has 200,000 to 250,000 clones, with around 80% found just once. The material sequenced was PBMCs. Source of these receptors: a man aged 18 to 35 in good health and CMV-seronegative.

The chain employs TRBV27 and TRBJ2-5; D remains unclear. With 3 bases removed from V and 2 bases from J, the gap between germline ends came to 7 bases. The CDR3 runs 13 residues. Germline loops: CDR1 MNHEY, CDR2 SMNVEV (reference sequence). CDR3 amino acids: CASSFTDQETQYF. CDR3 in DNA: TGTGCCAGCAGTTTTACAGATCAAGAGACCCAGTACTTC.

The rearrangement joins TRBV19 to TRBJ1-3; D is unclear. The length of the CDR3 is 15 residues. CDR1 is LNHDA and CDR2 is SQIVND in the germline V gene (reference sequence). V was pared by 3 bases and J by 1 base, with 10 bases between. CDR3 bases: TGTGCCAGTAGTATCCTCCAACTATCTGGAAACACCATATATTTT. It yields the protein CASSILQLSGNTIYF.

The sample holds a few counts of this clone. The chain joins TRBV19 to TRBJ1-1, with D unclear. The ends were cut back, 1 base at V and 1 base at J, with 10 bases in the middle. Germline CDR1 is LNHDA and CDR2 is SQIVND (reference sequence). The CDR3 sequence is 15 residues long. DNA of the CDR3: TGTGCCAGTAGTATAGGCGGAGGAGGGAACACTGAAGCTTTCTTT. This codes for CASSIGGGGNTEAFF.

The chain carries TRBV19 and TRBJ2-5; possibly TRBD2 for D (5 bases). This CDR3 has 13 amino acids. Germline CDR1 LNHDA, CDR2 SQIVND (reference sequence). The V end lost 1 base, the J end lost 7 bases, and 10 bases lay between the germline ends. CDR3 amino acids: CASSIGLRGTQYF. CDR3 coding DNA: TGTGCCAGTAGTATAGGTCTCCGGGGGACCCAGTACTTC. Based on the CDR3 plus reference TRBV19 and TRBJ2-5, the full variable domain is DGGITQSPKYLFRKEGQNVTLSCEQNLNHDAMYWYRQDPGQGLRLIYYSQIVNDFQKGDIAEGYSVSREKKESFPLTVTSAQKNPTAFYLCASSIGLRGTQYFGPGTRLLVL.

CDR3 nucleotides: TGCGCCAGCGGAACAGGGGCAATGGACACTGAAGCTTTCTTT. Translated, it gives CASGTGAMDTEAFF. This sequence joins TRBV10-2 and TRBJ1-1; TRBD1 aligns across 7 bases. CDR1 is WSHSY and CDR2 is SAAADI in the germline V gene. The junction had 9 bases not matched to a gene; V was cut back by 8 bases and J by 3 bases. The CDR3 runs to 14 residues.

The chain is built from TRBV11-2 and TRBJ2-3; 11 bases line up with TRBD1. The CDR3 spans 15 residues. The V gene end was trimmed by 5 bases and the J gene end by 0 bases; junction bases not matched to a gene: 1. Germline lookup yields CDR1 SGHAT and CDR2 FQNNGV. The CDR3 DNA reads TGTGCCAGCAGCGGACAGGGGGCTAGCACAGATACGCAGTATTTT. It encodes CASSGQGASTDTQYF. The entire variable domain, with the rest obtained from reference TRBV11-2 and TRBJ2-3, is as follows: EAGVAQSPRYKIIEKRQSVAFWCNPISGHATLYWYQQILGQGPKLLIQFQNNGVVDDSQLPKDRFSAERLKGVDSTLKIQPAKLEDSAVYLCASSGQGASTDTQYFGPGTRLTVL.

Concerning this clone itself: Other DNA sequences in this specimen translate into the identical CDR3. This CDR3 reads CASSWGGTGELFF. Here the CDR3 DNA reads TGCGCCAGCAGCTGGGGGGGTACCGGGGAGCTGTTTTTT. The chain uses TRBV5-1 and TRBJ2-2; 7 bases fit TRBD2. J was trimmed by 5 bases and V by 3 bases; bases with no gene match: 1. In germline, CDR1 is SGHRS, CDR2 YFSETQ. This CDR3 is built from 13 residues.

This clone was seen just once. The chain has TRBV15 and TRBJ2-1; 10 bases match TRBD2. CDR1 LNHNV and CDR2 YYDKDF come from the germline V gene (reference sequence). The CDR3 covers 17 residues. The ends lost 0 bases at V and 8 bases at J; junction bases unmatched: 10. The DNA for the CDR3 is TGTGCCACCAGCAGAGATCGGATAGCGGGAGGTTCTTATGAGCAGTTCTTC. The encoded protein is CATSRDRIAGGSYEQFF.

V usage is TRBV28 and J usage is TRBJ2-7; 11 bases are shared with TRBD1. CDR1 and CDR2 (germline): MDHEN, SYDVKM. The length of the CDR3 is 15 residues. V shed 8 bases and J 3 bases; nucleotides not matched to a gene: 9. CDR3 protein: CASGTVGTGGYEQYF. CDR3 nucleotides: TGTGCCAGCGGGACCGTGGGGACAGGGGGCTACGAGCAGTACTTC.

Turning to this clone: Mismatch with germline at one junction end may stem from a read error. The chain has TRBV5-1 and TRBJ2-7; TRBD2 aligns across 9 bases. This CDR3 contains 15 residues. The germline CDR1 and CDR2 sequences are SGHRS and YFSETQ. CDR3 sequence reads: CASGLEAGGPYEQYF. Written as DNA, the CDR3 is TGCGCCAGCGGCTTGGAGGCGGGAGGGCCCTACGAGCAGTACTTC.

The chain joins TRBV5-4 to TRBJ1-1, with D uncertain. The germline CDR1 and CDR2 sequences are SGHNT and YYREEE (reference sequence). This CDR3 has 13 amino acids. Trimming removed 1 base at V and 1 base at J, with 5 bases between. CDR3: CASSLNRNTEAFF. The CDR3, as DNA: TGTGCCAGCAGCTTGAATCGGAACACTGAAGCTTTCTTT. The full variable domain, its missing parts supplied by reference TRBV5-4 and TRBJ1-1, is ETGVTQSPTHLIKTRGQQVTLRCSSQSGHNTVSWYQQALGQGPQFIFQYYREEENGRGNFPPRFSGLQFPNYSSELNVNALELDDSALYLCASSLNRNTEAFFGQGTRLTVV.

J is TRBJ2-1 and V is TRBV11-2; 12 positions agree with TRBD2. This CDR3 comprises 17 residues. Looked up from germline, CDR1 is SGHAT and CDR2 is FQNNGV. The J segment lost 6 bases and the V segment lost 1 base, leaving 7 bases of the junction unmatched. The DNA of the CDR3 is TGTGCCAGCAGCTTAGGCCTAGCGGGAGGGCTTAGCAATGAGCAGTTCTTC. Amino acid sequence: CASSLGLAGGLSNEQFF.

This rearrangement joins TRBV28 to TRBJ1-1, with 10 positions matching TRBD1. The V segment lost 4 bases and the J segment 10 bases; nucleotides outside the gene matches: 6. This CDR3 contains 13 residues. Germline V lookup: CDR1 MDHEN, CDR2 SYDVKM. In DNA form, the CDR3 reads TGTGCCAGCAGTTCCGGACAGGGGGTGGGAGCTTTCTTT. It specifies CASSSGQGVGAFF.

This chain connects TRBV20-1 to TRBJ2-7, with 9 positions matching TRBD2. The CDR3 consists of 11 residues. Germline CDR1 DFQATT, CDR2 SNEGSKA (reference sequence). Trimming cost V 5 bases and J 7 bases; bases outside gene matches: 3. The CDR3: CSAELAGEQYF. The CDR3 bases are TGCAGTGCTGAACTAGCGGGTGAGCAGTACTTC.

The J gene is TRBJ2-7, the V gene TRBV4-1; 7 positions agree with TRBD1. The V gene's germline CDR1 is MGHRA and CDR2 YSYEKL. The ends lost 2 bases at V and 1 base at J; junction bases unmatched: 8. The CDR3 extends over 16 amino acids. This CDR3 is CASSQKPRDRSYEQYF. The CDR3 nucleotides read TGCGCCAGCAGCCAAAAACCCCGGGACAGATCCTACGAGCAGTACTTC.

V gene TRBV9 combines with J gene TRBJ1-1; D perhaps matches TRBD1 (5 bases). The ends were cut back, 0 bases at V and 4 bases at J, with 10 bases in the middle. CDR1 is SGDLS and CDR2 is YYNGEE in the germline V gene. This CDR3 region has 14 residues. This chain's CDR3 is CASSVVVGGTEAFF. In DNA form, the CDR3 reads TGTGCCAGCAGCGTAGTAGTCGGGGGCACTGAAGCTTTCTTT.

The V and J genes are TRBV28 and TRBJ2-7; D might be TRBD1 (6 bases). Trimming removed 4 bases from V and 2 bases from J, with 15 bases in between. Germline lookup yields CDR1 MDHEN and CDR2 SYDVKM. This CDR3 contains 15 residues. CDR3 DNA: TGTGCCAGCAGTTCCCCACCGACAGGCACCTACGAGCAGTACTTC. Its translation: CASSSPPTGTYEQYF.

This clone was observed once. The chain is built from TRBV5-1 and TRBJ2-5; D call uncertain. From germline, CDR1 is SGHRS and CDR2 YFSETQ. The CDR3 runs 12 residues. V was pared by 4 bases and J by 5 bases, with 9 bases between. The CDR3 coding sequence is TGCGCCAGCAGCCTAACCGAGGAGACCCAGTACTTC. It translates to CASSLTEETQYF.

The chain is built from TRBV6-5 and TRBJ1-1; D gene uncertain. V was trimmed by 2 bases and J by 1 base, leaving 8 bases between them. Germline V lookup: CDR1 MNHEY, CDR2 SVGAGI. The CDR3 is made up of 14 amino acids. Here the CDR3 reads CASSYGSSNTEAFF. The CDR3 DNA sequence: TGTGCCAGCAGTTACGGCAGTTCGAACACTGAAGCTTTCTTT.

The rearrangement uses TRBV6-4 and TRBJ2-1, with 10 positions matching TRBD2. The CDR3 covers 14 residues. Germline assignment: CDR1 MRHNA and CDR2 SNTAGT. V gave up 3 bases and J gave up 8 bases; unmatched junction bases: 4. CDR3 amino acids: CASSEGLARDEQFF. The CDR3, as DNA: TGTGCCAGCAGTGAGGGACTAGCGAGAGATGAGCAGTTCTTC.

Here the CDR3 DNA reads TGTGCCAGCAGCATTCGACTAGCGGCAACAGATACGCAGTATTTT. This translates into CASSIRLAATDTQYF. The chain combines TRBV7-2 with TRBJ2-3; TRBD2 matches at 9 bases. Germline values: CDR1 SGHTA, CDR2 FQGNSA. This CDR3 is built from 15 residues. With 5 bases clipped from V and 3 bases from J, the junction kept 6 bases outside the gene matches.

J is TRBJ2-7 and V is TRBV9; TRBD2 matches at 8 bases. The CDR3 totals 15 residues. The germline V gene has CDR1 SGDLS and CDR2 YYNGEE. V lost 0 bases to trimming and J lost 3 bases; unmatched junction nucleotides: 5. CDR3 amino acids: CASSVGPGGNYEQYF. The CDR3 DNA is TGTGCCAGCAGCGTAGGACCGGGAGGGAACTACGAGCAGTACTTC.

Written as DNA, the CDR3 is TGCGCCAGCAGCTTGGGAGGGGGCACCTACGAGCAGTACTTC. Protein product: CASSLGGGTYEQYF. The chain combines TRBV5-1 with TRBJ2-7, with 7 positions matching TRBD1. Germline trimming cut 0 bases from V and 2 bases from J; bases unmatched to any gene: 2. Germline values: CDR1 SGHRS, CDR2 YFSETQ. CDR3 length: 14 amino acids.

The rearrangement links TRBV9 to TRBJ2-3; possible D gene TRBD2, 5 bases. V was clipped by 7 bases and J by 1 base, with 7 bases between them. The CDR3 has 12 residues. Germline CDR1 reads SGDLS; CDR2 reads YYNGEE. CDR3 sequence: CASGSGTDTQYF. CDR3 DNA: TGTGCCAGCGGGAGTGGCACAGATACGCAGTATTTT.

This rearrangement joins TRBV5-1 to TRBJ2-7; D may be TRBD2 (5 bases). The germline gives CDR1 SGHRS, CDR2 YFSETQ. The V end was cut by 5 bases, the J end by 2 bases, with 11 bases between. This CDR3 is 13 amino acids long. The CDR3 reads CASSWTYTYEQYF. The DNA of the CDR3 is TGCGCCAGCAGTTGGACTTATACCTACGAGCAGTACTTC.

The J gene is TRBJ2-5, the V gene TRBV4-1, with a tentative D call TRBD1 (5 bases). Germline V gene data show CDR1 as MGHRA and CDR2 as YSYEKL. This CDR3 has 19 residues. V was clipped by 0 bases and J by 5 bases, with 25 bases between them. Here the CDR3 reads CASSQDLGRVQFLMETQYF. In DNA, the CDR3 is TGCGCCAGCAGCCAAGATCTCGGCAGGGTGCAATTTCTTATGGAGACCCAGTACTTC.

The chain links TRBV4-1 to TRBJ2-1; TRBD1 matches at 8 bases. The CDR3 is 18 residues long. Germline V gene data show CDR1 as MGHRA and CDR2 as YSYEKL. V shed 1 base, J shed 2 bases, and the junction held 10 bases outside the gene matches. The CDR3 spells CASSQGGQGTKAYNEQFF. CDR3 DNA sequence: TGCGCCAGCAGCCAAGGTGGACAGGGTACTAAAGCCTACAATGAGCAGTTCTTC.

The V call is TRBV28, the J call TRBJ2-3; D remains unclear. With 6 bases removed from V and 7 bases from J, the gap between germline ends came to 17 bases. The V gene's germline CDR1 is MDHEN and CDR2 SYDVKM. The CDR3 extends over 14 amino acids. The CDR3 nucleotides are TGTGCCAGCAGGCCGTTAGACATTCCCTATACGCAGTATTTT. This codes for CASRPLDIPYTQYF.

The CDR3 nucleotides read TGTGCCACGACCCTCACGGGGGTTGGCCAAGAGACCCAGTACTTC. Translated: CATTLTGVGQETQYF. The rearrangement links TRBV10-3 to TRBJ2-5; TRBD2 is a possible D gene (6 bases). Trimming took 10 bases from V and 1 from J, leaving 19 bases between them. This CDR3 has 15 residues. Germline V gene lookup returns CDR1 ENHRY and CDR2 SYGVKD.

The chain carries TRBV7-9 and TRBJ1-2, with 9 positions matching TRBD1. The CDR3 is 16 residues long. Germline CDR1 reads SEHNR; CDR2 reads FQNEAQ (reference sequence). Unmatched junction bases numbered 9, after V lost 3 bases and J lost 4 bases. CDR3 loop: CASSFGTGGAGYGYTF. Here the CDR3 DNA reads TGTGCCAGCAGCTTTGGAACAGGGGGCGCGGGCTATGGCTACACCTTC. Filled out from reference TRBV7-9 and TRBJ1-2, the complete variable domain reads DTGVSQNPRHKITKRGQNVTFRCDPISEHNRLYWYRQTLGQGPEFLTYFQNEAQLEKSRLLSDRFSAERPKGSFSTLEIQRTEQGDSAMYLCASSFGTGGAGYGYTFGSGTRLTVV.

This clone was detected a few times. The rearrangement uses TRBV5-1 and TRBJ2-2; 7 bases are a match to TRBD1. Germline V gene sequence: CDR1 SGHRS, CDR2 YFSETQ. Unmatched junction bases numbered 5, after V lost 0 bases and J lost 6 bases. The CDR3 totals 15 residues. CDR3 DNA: TGCGCCAGCAGCTTGGGTCCACAGGGGCCCGGGGAGCTGTTTTTT. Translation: CASSLGPQGPGELFF.

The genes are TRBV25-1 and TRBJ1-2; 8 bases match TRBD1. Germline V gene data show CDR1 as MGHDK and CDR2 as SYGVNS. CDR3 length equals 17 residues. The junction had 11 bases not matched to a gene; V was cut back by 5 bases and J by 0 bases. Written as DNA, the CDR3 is TGTGCCAGCAGTCCCCCCGGACAGGGAGTTCCTAACTATGGCTACACCTTC. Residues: CASSPPGQGVPNYGYTF.